This is a list of T cell receptor beta chains from one sample in a study of identifying expanded T cells in peripheral blood. The table came from immunoSEQ multiplex PCR; TCRdb's copy has only in-frame clones and leaves some out. The data show more than 65,000 clones, with about 89% seen just once and 2.8% held by the top ten. The sample consisted of blood. These receptors were obtained from a person aged 18 to 70 in good health. CDR3s include the opening cysteine and the closing phenylalanine or tryptophan. A D gene is named only where the DNA matches it firmly.

>-|TRBV5-6|TRBJ1-2
CASSSTLGPGSYGYTF
>TRBD1|TRBV19|TRBJ1-5
CASSKGQGGITAQHF
>-|TRBV5-5|TRBJ2-5
CASSQTGSETQYF
>-|TRBV9|TRBJ2-1
CASSAVYNEQFF
>-|TRBV5-6|TRBJ2-1
CASSLVGGEQFF
>TRBD1|TRBV7-2|TRBJ2-7
CASSSASYRGSYEQYF
>-|TRBV11-2|TRBJ2-1
CASSPGGGSSYNEQFF
>-|TRBV20-1|TRBJ2-1
CSATGREQFF
>-|TRBV27|TRBJ2-1
CASRPRSGHTYNEQFF
>TRBD2|TRBV18|TRBJ2-5
CASFRGLGETQYF
>TRBD1|TRBV7-2|TRBJ1-2
CASSPRTGGAWGYTF
>-|TRBV9|TRBJ1-5
CASSLREQPQHF
>-|TRBV5-6|TRBJ2-7
CASSLQLYYEQYF
>-|TRBV19|TRBJ2-4
CASSIGRVNIQYF
>TRBD1|TRBV2|TRBJ1-4
CASRRDRDEKLFF
>-|TRBV19|TRBJ2-1
CASSLTPSSDYNEQFF
>-|TRBV15|TRBJ1-2
CATSHNRMDGYTF
>TRBD1|TRBV6-6|TRBJ2-2
CASTDRVYGELFF
>-|TRBV11-1|TRBJ2-3
CASSLGYPLSLDTQYF
>-|TRBV30|TRBJ1-1
CAWSNPGGTEAFF
>-|TRBV25-1|TRBJ1-2
CAAGGVRGGYTF
>-|TRBV5-6|TRBJ1-1
CASSAGTSLEAFF
>-|TRBV7-8|TRBJ2-5
CASSFSWGETQYF
>TRBD1|TRBV4-2|TRBJ1-4
CASSQARAGGPTNEKLFF
>-|TRBV28|TRBJ1-1
CASYRVGEAFF
>-|TRBV4-1|TRBJ2-5
CASSQELLAKETQYF
>-|TRBV5-1|TRBJ1-3
CASSLNPVVAGNTIYF
>-|TRBV5-1|TRBJ1-6
CASSEGTGYNSPLHF
>-|TRBV7-2|TRBJ2-1
CASSTQLVDEQFF
>TRBD1|TRBV2|TRBJ2-7
CASSEGQSSYEQYF
>-|TRBV14|TRBJ2-3
CASSQEWGVRTDTQYF
>-|TRBV10-3|TRBJ1-2
CAISESVGPNYGYTF
>TRBD2|TRBV9|TRBJ2-1
CASSSGGGRHNEQFF
>TRBD1|TRBV29-1|TRBJ2-1
CSVSGTGGLLSSYNEQFF
>-|TRBV7-2|TRBJ1-2
CASSLGARDVESYGYTF
>-|TRBV9|TRBJ1-1
CASSTGGRGTEAFF
>TRBD1|TRBV5-1|TRBJ2-7
CASSLENRDSLDEQYF
>TRBD1|TRBV15|TRBJ2-7
CATSRETPGQTSSYEQYF
>TRBD1|TRBV2|TRBJ1-3
CASTGEGNTIYF
>TRBD2|TRBV30|TRBJ2-7
CAWSSSLRRGGRGSYEQYF
>TRBD1|TRBV5-6|TRBJ2-5
CASSSPDRGRDQETQYF
>-|TRBV11-2|TRBJ1-2
CASSLDRGGYTF
>-|TRBV4-1|TRBJ1-1
CASSQAPPGTEAFF
>-|TRBV14|TRBJ2-7
CASSAGGSGFYEQYF
>TRBD2|TRBV5-6|TRBJ2-6
CASNLNLAGATANVLTF
>-|TRBV11-2|TRBJ1-1
CASSRHPNWDTEAFF
>-|TRBV11-2|TRBJ2-7
CASSLDLGDEQYF
>-|TRBV7-5|TRBJ1-2
CARSQFGGDRFYYGYTF
>-|TRBV7-9|TRBJ2-3
CASSLLASDTQYF